A selection of T cell receptor beta chains follows, all from one sample in a study of T cells in Graves' hyperthyroidism and ophthalmopathy. TCRdb re-called the multiplex PCR reads with MiXCR, one entry per CDR3 protein. The sample holds some 600,000 distinct CDR3 sequences, around 13% seen once. Sequencing was carried out using blood. These receptors all stem from a woman in her thirties with Graves' hyperthyroidism that later progressed to Graves' ophthalmopathy. Each CDR3 is given with its conserved first and last residue. Each record gives: D gene, CDR3 length, V gene, clone size, J gene, CDR3 DNA, CDR3 protein. The D gene is left open where the match is weak. Rows may omit the clone size; those that give it use once, few, many or a size class.

>.|14|TRBV9|many|TRBJ2-5
TGTGCCAGCAGCAGGGGGATCGAGCAAGAGACCCAGTACTTC
CASSRGIEQETQYF
>TRBD1|13|TRBV7-3|many|TRBJ1-1
TGTGCCAGCAGCACTGGGGACAGCAGTGAAGCTTTCTTT
CASSTGDSSEAFF
>.|15|TRBV2|many|TRBJ1-5
TGTGCCAGCAGTGCACAGCCCGAGAACAATCAGCCCCAGCATTTT
CASSAQPENNQPQHF
>.|14|TRBV24-1|many|TRBJ2-3
TGTGCCACCAGTGTCGAGGGGGACACAGATACGCAGTATTTT
CATSVEGDTDTQYF
>.|12|TRBV19|few|TRBJ2-1
TGTGCCAGTGGTGGGTCGGGTAATGAGCAGTTCTTC
CASGGSGNEQFF
>TRBD2|13|TRBV20-1|.|TRBJ2-3
TGCAGTGCTAGTCTCGGGAGGTCAGATACGCAGTATTTT
CSASLGRSDTQYF
>TRBD1|13|TRBV19|many|TRBJ1-4
TGTGCCAGCACCGGGACAGCTTATGAAAAACTGTTTTTT
CASTGTAYEKLFF
>.|14|TRBV5-1|.|TRBJ1-1
TGCGCCAGCAGCTTGAGTCAGGGTGCGGCTGAAGCTTTCTTT
CASSLSQGAAEAFF
>.|16|TRBV7-3|many|TRBJ2-1
TGTGCCAGCAGCTTAAACCCGGGGAGCTCCTACAATGAGCAGTTCTTC
CASSLNPGSSYNEQFF
>.|14|TRBV20-1|many|TRBJ2-5
TGCAGTGCTAGGGGCCCCGAAGCGCAAGAGACCCAGTACTTC
CSARGPEAQETQYF
>TRBD2|12|TRBV24-1|many|TRBJ2-5
TGTGCCACCCCCCCGGGGGGAGAGACCCAGTACTTC
CATPPGGETQYF
>.|15|TRBV4-3|.|TRBJ1-4
TGCGCCAGCAGCCGAGGGACCCTTAGGGAAGAAAAACTGTTTTTT
CASSRGTLREEKLFF
>TRBD2|19|TRBV6-1|.|TRBJ2-7
TGTGCCACCTCAGGACACACCGGGACTAGCGGGAGGGCGACCTACGAGCAGTACTTC
CATSGHTGTSGRATYEQYF
>.|14|TRBV2|many|TRBJ2-7
TGTGCCAGCAGGGGTCTTAGGTTCTCCTACGAGCAGTACTTC
CASRGLRFSYEQYF
>.|14|TRBV4-1|many|TRBJ1-1
TGCGCCAGCAGCCAAGGGGGGACTGGGGCTGAAGCTTTCTTT
CASSQGGTGAEAFF
>TRBD2|15|TRBV6-5|many|TRBJ2-7
TGTGCCAGCAGTTACTTAACGCGGGAGGGCTACGAGCAGTACTTC
CASSYLTREGYEQYF
>.|13|TRBV29-1|few|TRBJ2-1
TGCAGCGTTGGGGGTATCTCCTACAATGAGCAGTTCTTC
CSVGGISYNEQFF
>.|12|TRBV28|.|TRBJ2-7
TGTGCCAGCAGTTTAACCCCCTGGGCGGAGTACTTC
CASSLTPWAEYF
>TRBD2|15|TRBV9|.|TRBJ2-3
TGTGCCAGCGCGCCCCTAGCGGGAACCACAGATACGCAGTATTTT
CASAPLAGTTDTQYF
>TRBD1|15|TRBV12-3/TRBV12-4|many|TRBJ1-3
TGTGCCAGCAGCCGACAGGGCCTCTCTGGAAACACCATATATTTT
CASSRQGLSGNTIYF
>TRBD1|16|TRBV30|many|TRBJ2-7
TGTGCCTGGAGTGAACCGGGACAGGGGTTTTCCTACGAGCAGTACTTC
CAWSEPGQGFSYEQYF
>.|12|TRBV3-1|many|TRBJ2-5
TGTGCCAGCAGCCTTTTCGAGGAGACCCAGTACTTC
CASSLFEETQYF
>.|17|TRBV6-1|few|TRBJ2-3
TGTGCCAGCAGTGAACAGAGGGGGAAAGGGGGCACAGATACGCAGTATTTT
CASSEQRGKGGTDTQYF
>.|12|TRBV29-1|many|TRBJ1-2
TGCAGCGTTGAAGGGCGGTCCTATGGCTACACCTTC
CSVEGRSYGYTF
>TRBD2|17|TRBV28|many|TRBJ2-1
TGTGCCAGCAGTTTAGTAGTCGGGACTAGCTTCCACAATGAGCAGTTCTTC
CASSLVVGTSFHNEQFF
>TRBD1|15|TRBV6-1|many|TRBJ1-5
TGTGCCAGCAGAACCGGGACAGGGGGGGATCAGCCCCAGCATTTT
CASRTGTGGDQPQHF
>.|12|TRBV2|few|TRBJ2-5
TGTGCCAGCAGAGGGACGGCCAGAAGGGTGTACTTC
CASRGTARRVYF
>.|16|TRBV5-1|many|TRBJ2-2
TGCGCCAGCAGCTTGGCCACCTATGGGAACACCGGGGAGCTGTTTTTT
CASSLATYGNTGELFF